The 17 T cell receptor beta chains reported below all come from one sample, sequenced in a study of cytomegalovirus exposure and HLA in healthy donors. PCR amplification relied on 60 Vbeta primers (plus 13 Jbeta primers). TCRdb's copy holds only in-frame clones and misses some; the assay was immunoSEQ multiplex PCR. The sample has 150,000 or so clones; approximately 81% are singletons. What was sequenced was PBMCs. These receptors all stem from a male donor in good health and CMV-seronegative.

CDR3 DNA sequence: TGCGCCAGCAGCTTGAGGGGGATCAGAGAGACCCAGTACTTC. Protein: CASSLRGIRETQYF. The chain combines TRBV5-1 with TRBJ2-5; weak D call: TRBD1 (6 bases). Deletions cut 1 base from V and 4 bases from J, with 11 bases between. The CDR3 is 14 residues long. From germline, CDR1 is SGHRS and CDR2 YFSETQ.

The V and J genes are TRBV9 and TRBJ1-1; D might be TRBD1 (6 bases). This CDR3 has 14 residues. Germline V gene lookup returns CDR1 SGDLS and CDR2 YYNGEE. V was trimmed by 0 bases and J by 5 bases, leaving 11 bases between them. The CDR3 sequence is CASSVGGGLTEAFF. For the CDR3, the DNA is TGTGCCAGCAGCGTAGGGGGGGGGCTGACTGAAGCTTTCTTT.

The rearrangement uses TRBV5-5 and TRBJ2-3, with 7 bases matching TRBD2. Trimming removed 4 bases from V and 0 bases from J; junction bases left unmatched: 2. CDR1 is SGHKS and CDR2 is YYEKEE in the germline V gene (reference sequence). This CDR3 has 14 amino acids. The CDR3 region has the DNA TGTGCCAGCAGCATTAGCGGGAGCACAGATACGCAGTATTTT. Its translation: CASSISGSTDTQYF.

There are a few counts of this clone. The rearrangement uses TRBV28 and TRBJ1-3, with 8 bases matching TRBD1. The CDR3 runs 14 residues. The V gene's germline CDR1 is MDHEN and CDR2 SYDVKM. V lost 6 bases, J lost 1 base, and 2 bases stayed unmatched. The CDR3 nucleotides are TGTGCCAGCAGAGACAGGGGTTCTGGAAACACCATATATTTT. Encoded protein: CASRDRGSGNTIYF. The variable domain in full, completed from reference TRBV28 and TRBJ1-3, reads DVKVTQSSRYLVKRTGEKVFLECVQDMDHENMFWYRQDPGLGLRLIYFSYDVKMKEKGDIPEGYSVSREKKERFSLILESASTNQTSMYLCASRDRGSGNTIYFGEGSWLTVV.

There are a few counts of this clone. V usage is TRBV7-9 and J usage is TRBJ2-5, with D possibly matching TRBD2 (5 bases). V was cut by 3 bases and J by 1 base, with 15 bases left in between. This CDR3 spans 16 amino acids. From germline, CDR1 is SEHNR and CDR2 FQNEAQ (reference sequence). The CDR3 DNA is TGTGCCAGCAGCTTGGGGAGTGAGGGATTCCAAGAGACCCAGTACTTC. Translation gives CASSLGSEGFQETQYF.

In the case of this clone: At one end the junction does not follow the germline gene, possibly because of a read error. The chain couples TRBV7-8 to TRBJ1-2; 9 nucleotides line up with TRBD1. This CDR3 comprises 14 residues. In germline, CDR1 is SGHVS, CDR2 FQNEAQ. This chain's CDR3 is CASSNGQGNFGYTF. For the CDR3, the DNA is TGTGCCAGCAGCAATGGACAGGGGAACTTTGGCTACACCTTC.

The chain links TRBV6-6 to TRBJ1-1, with a tentative D call TRBD1 (6 bases). The CDR3 covers 12 residues. Looked up from germline, CDR1 is MNHNY and CDR2 is SVGAGI (reference sequence). V was trimmed by 6 bases and J by 11 bases, leaving 16 bases between them. Here the CDR3 reads CASRRDTFVAFF. In DNA, the CDR3 is TGTGCCAGCAGACGGGACACTTTCGTCGCTTTCTTT.

The chain has TRBV7-8 and TRBJ1-5; D might be TRBD1 (5 bases). Germline values: CDR1 SGHVS, CDR2 FQNEAQ. The CDR3 extends over 17 amino acids. V lost 1 base and J 2 bases, leaving 15 bases between the germline ends. The CDR3 loop reads CASSLDQGVRGNQPQHF. CDR3 bases: TGTGCCAGCAGCTTAGATCAAGGGGTTCGGGGCAATCAGCCCCAGCATTTT.

This clone occurred once. V is TRBV19 and J is TRBJ2-7; maybe TRBD1 (6 bases). The CDR3 sequence is 15 residues long. The V and J ends lost 2 bases and 6 bases respectively, with 17 bases between them. From germline, CDR1 is LNHDA and CDR2 SQIVND (reference sequence). The CDR3 bases are TGTGCCAGTAGTATAAAGTGGGGGCAGACACGCGAGCAGTACTTC. It specifies CASSIKWGQTREQYF.

This rearrangement joins TRBV7-6 to TRBJ1-5, with 7 nucleotides matching TRBD1. The CDR3 length is 15 residues. The germline V gene encodes CDR1 SGHVS and CDR2 FNYEAQ. V dropped 1 base and J dropped 4; count of bases not matched to a gene: 4. The CDR3 DNA reads TGTGCCAGCAGCTTAGGCCCAGGGGGGAATCAGCCCCAGCATTTT. Translated: CASSLGPGGNQPQHF. The complete variable domain, with remaining parts taken from reference TRBV7-6 and TRBJ1-5, reads GAGVSQSPRYKVTKRGQDVALRCDPISGHVSLYWYRQALGQGPEFLTYFNYEAQQDKSGLPNDRFSAERPEGSISTLTIQRTEQRDSAMYRCASSLGPGGNQPQHFGDGTRLSIL.

The chain recombines TRBV27 with TRBJ2-7, with 8 bases that match TRBD1. The J segment lost 2 bases and the V segment lost 6 bases, leaving 6 bases of the junction unmatched. This CDR3 is built from 14 residues. Germline loops: CDR1 MNHEY, CDR2 SMNVEV (reference sequence). This chain's CDR3 is CASRGDRPPYEQYF. The CDR3, as DNA: TGTGCCAGCAGGGGGGACAGGCCCCCCTACGAGCAGTACTTC.

The chain uses TRBV30 and TRBJ2-1; the match to TRBD1 covers 9 bases. The junction had 5 bases not matched to a gene; V was cut back by 5 bases and J by 0 bases. The CDR3 spans 15 residues. Germline CDR1 GTSNPN, CDR2 SVGIG (reference sequence). CDR3 coding DNA: TGTGCCTGGGGTAGACAGGGGGTCTCCTACAATGAGCAGTTCTTC. As protein: CAWGRQGVSYNEQFF. Filled out from reference TRBV30 and TRBJ2-1, the complete variable domain reads SQTIHQWPATLVQPVGSPLSLECTVEGTSNPNLYWYRQAAGRGLQLLFYSVGIGQISSEVPQNLSASRPQDRQFILSSKKLLLSDSGFYLCAWGRQGVSYNEQFFGPGTRLTVL.

The V gene is TRBV6-5, the J gene TRBJ2-1; the match to TRBD2 covers 7 bases. V trimming: 1 base; J trimming: 6 bases; junction bases outside the gene matches: 9. CDR1 and CDR2 from the germline V gene are MNHEY and SVGAGI. This CDR3 spans 16 amino acids. CDR3 in DNA: TGTGCCAGCAGTTACTTGTCTAGCGGAGGGCCCAATGAGCAGTTCTTC. It is translated as CASSYLSSGGPNEQFF.

The genes are TRBV14 and TRBJ2-2; D may be TRBD2 (6 bases). The CDR3 has 16 residues. V lost 1 base and J lost 5, with 14 bases in between. Looked up from germline, CDR1 is SGHDN and CDR2 is FVKESK. The CDR3 region is CASSQVRSGRTGELFF. The CDR3 coding sequence is TGTGCCAGCAGCCAAGTCCGGAGCGGGCGGACCGGGGAGCTGTTTTTT.

The rearrangement joins TRBV4-3 to TRBJ2-5; weak D call: TRBD1 (5 bases). CDR1 and CDR2 (germline): LGHNA, YSLEER. The CDR3 consists of 17 residues. V lost 0 bases, J lost 2 bases, and 16 bases lay in between. CDR3 DNA: TGCGCCAGCAGCCAAGATTTCAGGGTAGGGGTACAAGAGACCCAGTACTTC. Amino acids: CASSQDFRVGVQETQYF.

Comment on this clone: An end of the junction differs from the germline gene, which may be a read error. The same CDR3 arises from other DNA sequences in this sample as well. The CDR3 region is CASSFEIYGYTF. The DNA for the CDR3 is TGCGCCAGCAGCTTTGAGATCTATGGCTACACCTTC. The V call is TRBV7-9, the J call TRBJ1-2; D ambiguous. The germline V gene has CDR1 SEHNR and CDR2 FQNEAQ (reference sequence). CDR3 length: 12 residues.

This clone was detected only a few times. The chain carries TRBV19 and TRBJ1-1; D remains ambiguous. The CDR3 consists of 13 residues. CDR1 LNHDA and CDR2 SQIVND come from the germline V gene (reference sequence). V shed 5 bases and J shed 1 base, with 8 bases lying between them. CDR3 sequence (DNA): TGTGCCAGTAGTCTCACACCGAACACTGAAGCTTTCTTT. This codes for CASSLTPNTEAFF.